Below, 31 T cell receptor beta chains from the same sample are listed, as sequenced in a study of cytomegalovirus exposure and HLA in healthy donors. The PCR had 60 Vbeta and 13 Jbeta primers. Libraries were prepared by immunoSEQ multiplex PCR; TCRdb keeps only in-frame clonotypes and omits some of them. This sample has fewer than 150,000 clones, with over 70% found just once. Sequenced sample: PBMCs. The receptor source for this set is a man aged 30 to 39 in good health and CMV-seronegative.

This clone was seen only once. V usage is TRBV28 and J usage is TRBJ1-3, with D perhaps TRBD1 (5 bases). The CDR3 is 15 residues long. V was cut by 2 bases and J by 2 bases, with 10 bases left in between. Germline lookup yields CDR1 MDHEN and CDR2 SYDVKM. CDR3 sequence: CASSLLPGTGNTIYF. DNA for the CDR3: TGTGCCAGCAGTTTACTTCCAGGGACTGGAAACACCATATATTTT.

The chain uses TRBV6-5 and TRBJ2-7, with a possible D match to TRBD1 (5 bases). Germline CDR1 reads MNHEY; CDR2 reads SVGAGI. CDR3 length equals 14 residues. Trimming took off 2 bases at V and 4 bases at J, with 12 bases between the two ends. The DNA for the CDR3 is TGTGCCAGCAGTTACGACAGCCAAGGGTACGAGCAGTACTTC. It codes for CASSYDSQGYEQYF.

This chain connects TRBV20-1 to TRBJ2-1; D is undetermined. The V gene lost 3 bases and the J gene lost 4 bases, with 4 bases spanning the gap. The CDR3 has 11 residues. CDR1 and CDR2 from the germline V gene are DFQATT and SNEGSKA (reference sequence). CDR3 sequence reads: CSASGYNEQFF. The CDR3 coding sequence is TGCAGTGCTAGCGGGTACAATGAGCAGTTCTTC.

The DNA of the CDR3 is TGTGCCAGCAGTTCACTGTCCGATGTCATTCAGTACTTC. Its protein product is CASSSLSDVIQYF. The chain links TRBV6-5 to TRBJ2-4; D gene unclear. Germline values: CDR1 MNHEY, CDR2 SVGAGI. The CDR3 consists of 13 residues. The V end lost 4 bases, the J end lost 9 bases, and 13 bases lay between the germline ends.

The rearrangement links TRBV27 to TRBJ2-5; tentatively, D is TRBD2 (6 bases). V lost 2 bases to trimming and J lost 2 bases, with 21 bases between them. Germline CDR1 is MNHEY and CDR2 is SMNVEV (reference sequence). The CDR3 loop spans 18 amino acids. CDR3 protein: CASSLSGFGGDQQETQYF. Here the CDR3 DNA reads TGTGCCAGCAGTTTAAGTGGGTTCGGAGGGGACCAACAAGAGACCCAGTACTTC.

The rearrangement joins TRBV7-2 to TRBJ1-5, with 7 bases identical to TRBD1. This CDR3 is built from 14 residues. Per the germline V gene, CDR1 is SGHTA and CDR2 is FQGNSA. Trimming at V came to 4 bases and at J to 7 bases, leaving 7 bases not matched to a gene. The CDR3 loop is CASSSDRAVQPQHF. The DNA for the CDR3 is TGTGCCAGCAGCTCAGACAGGGCGGTACAGCCCCAGCATTTT. The full variable domain, with the rest looked up from reference TRBV7-2 and TRBJ1-5, is GAGVSQSPSNKVTEKGKDVELRCDPISGHTALYWYRQSLGQGLEFLIYFQGNSAPDKSGLPSDRFSAERTGGSVSTLTIQRTQQEDSAVYLCASSSDRAVQPQHFGDGTRLSIL.

This clone was detected only a few times. The chain couples TRBV6-5 to TRBJ1-4; the match to TRBD1 covers 9 bases. Germline CDR1 reads MNHEY; CDR2 reads SVGAGI. The CDR3 runs 13 residues. J lost 7 bases, V lost 5 bases, and 2 bases had no gene match. The CDR3 region has the DNA TGTGCCAGCAGTCGACAGGGGGGTGAAAAACTGTTTTTT. As protein: CASSRQGGEKLFF.

The chain couples TRBV7-2 to TRBJ2-5, with TRBD2 matching 14 bases. The CDR3 contains 19 residues. V was pared by 0 bases and J by 5 bases, with 11 bases of the junction left unmatched. Germline CDR1 reads SGHTA; CDR2 reads FQGNSA. The CDR3 protein is CASSLAGGTSGSHRETQYF. CDR3 in DNA: TGTGCCAGCAGCTTAGCCGGGGGGACTAGCGGGAGCCACCGGGAGACCCAGTACTTC.

The chain carries TRBV7-2 and TRBJ2-3, with TRBD2 matching 9 bases. V trimming: 5 bases; J trimming: 0 bases; junction bases outside the gene matches: 6. Germline CDR1 is SGHTA and CDR2 is FQGNSA. CDR3 length equals 16 residues. The CDR3 region has the DNA TGTGCCAGCAGCCTGGGGGCGGGGGGGAGCACAGATACGCAGTATTTT. It is translated as CASSLGAGGSTDTQYF.

The chain carries TRBV2 and TRBJ1-4, with D tentatively TRBD1 (5 bases). The length of the CDR3 is 15 residues. CDR1 and CDR2 (germline): SNHLY, FYNNEI. Trimming removed 3 bases at V and 7 bases at J, with 15 bases between. CDR3 DNA sequence: TGTGCCAGCAGTGAGGGGGGTCTCCCGAGTGAAAAACTGTTTTTT. The encoded protein is CASSEGGLPSEKLFF.

This clone was seen only once. V and J are TRBV28 and TRBJ1-2; perhaps TRBD1 as D (5 bases). This CDR3 is built from 14 residues. The germline V gene encodes CDR1 MDHEN and CDR2 SYDVKM. Trimming stripped 5 bases from V and 8 bases from J, with 18 bases between. The CDR3 here is CASSRPGRGGGYTF. CDR3 sequence (DNA): TGTGCCAGCAGTAGACCGGGGCGCGGGGGAGGCTACACCTTC.

The chain links TRBV27 to TRBJ2-1, with unresolved D. The ends were cut back, 2 bases at V and 4 bases at J, with 9 bases in the middle. The CDR3 is 14 residues long. Germline V gene sequence: CDR1 MNHEY, CDR2 SMNVEV (reference sequence). Here the CDR3 reads CASSLPGLYNEQFF. As DNA, the CDR3 is TGTGCCAGCAGTTTACCGGGTCTATACAATGAGCAGTTCTTC.

This chain uses TRBV25-1 with TRBJ1-5; 8 nucleotides match TRBD1. Looked up from germline, CDR1 is MGHDK and CDR2 is SYGVNS. The CDR3 is 15 amino acids. J was trimmed by 6 bases and V by 9 bases; bases with no gene match: 13. DNA for the CDR3: TGTGCCAGTCTTTACCCGGCAGGGGGCAGTCAGCCCCAGCATTTT. It encodes CASLYPAGGSQPQHF.

The V gene is TRBV28, the J gene TRBJ2-3, with TRBD2 as a possible D gene (6 bases). The CDR3 consists of 16 residues. The V gene's germline CDR1 is MDHEN and CDR2 SYDVKM. Trimming removed 8 bases at V and 4 bases at J, with 22 bases between. CDR3 sequence (DNA): TGTGCCAGCGGACCCCGGAGACTAGGAGGAGCAGATACGCAGTATTTT. Translation gives CASGPRRLGGADTQYF.

This clone was recorded at least ten times. This chain joins TRBV19 and TRBJ2-6; tentatively, D is TRBD2 (5 bases). The CDR3 loop spans 15 amino acids. V gave up 2 bases and J gave up 1 base, with 6 bases separating them. The germline gives CDR1 LNHDA, CDR2 SQIVND (reference sequence). CDR3 amino acids: CASSIRGSGANVLTF. The CDR3 DNA sequence: TGTGCCAGTAGTATAAGAGGGTCTGGGGCCAACGTCCTGACTTTC.

The V gene is TRBV4-1, the J gene TRBJ2-2; no clear D. Trimming pared 0 bases from V and 7 bases from J, leaving 6 bases between. Germline CDR1 reads MGHRA; CDR2 reads YSYEKL. CDR3 length: 13 residues. The CDR3 DNA sequence: TGCGCCAGCAGCCAAGATCGAGGCGGGGAGCTGTTTTTT. It yields the protein CASSQDRGGELFF.

V is TRBV6-6 and J is TRBJ2-3, with 8 bases aligning to TRBD1. CDR1 MNHNY and CDR2 SVGAGI come from the germline V gene (reference sequence). CDR3 length: 13 residues. The trim removed 7 bases at V and 3 bases at J, leaving 3 bases unmatched. The CDR3 loop reads CASTGGATDTQYF. The CDR3 DNA sequence: TGTGCCAGCACAGGGGGCGCGACAGATACGCAGTATTTT.

The V call is TRBV28, the J call TRBJ1-5; TRBD1 aligns across 7 bases. The germline gives CDR1 MDHEN, CDR2 SYDVKM. This CDR3 spans 16 amino acids. V shed 3 bases, J shed 4 bases, and the junction held 9 bases outside the gene matches. As DNA, the CDR3 is TGTGCCAGCAGTTTTTATTCGGGACAGCCTAATCAGCCCCAGCATTTT. Protein sequence: CASSFYSGQPNQPQHF.

The chain links TRBV28 to TRBJ1-1, with a tentative D call TRBD1 (6 bases). The CDR3 is 14 amino acids. Germline V gives CDR1 MDHEN, CDR2 SYDVKM. V was pared by 7 bases and J by 0 bases, with 12 bases between. The chain's CDR3 is CASTRGTVNTEAFF. The CDR3 DNA is TGTGCCAGCACTAGGGGGACGGTGAACACTGAAGCTTTCTTT.

This clone was counted only a few times. This chain joins TRBV7-9 and TRBJ2-2; D unresolved. This CDR3 is 14 amino acids long. V lost 2 bases and J 3 bases, leaving 7 bases between the germline ends. CDR1 is SEHNR, CDR2 FQNEAQ, per germline (reference sequence). The CDR3 DNA follows: TGTGCCAGCAGCTTAACTATTGACACCGGGGAGCTGTTTTTT. Its translation: CASSLTIDTGELFF.

The V and J genes are TRBV4-1 and TRBJ1-5; 8 bases fit TRBD1. The CDR3 spans 17 residues. The ends lost 1 base at V and 0 bases at J; junction bases unmatched: 5. Germline assignment: CDR1 MGHRA and CDR2 YSYEKL. In nucleotides, the CDR3 is TGCGCCAGCAGCCAAGTCAGGGGGCTCGTTAGCAATCAGCCCCAGCATTTT. Protein product: CASSQVRGLVSNQPQHF.

This chain joins TRBV4-1 and TRBJ2-5; 7 positions agree with TRBD2. Trimming at V came to 4 bases and at J to 4 bases, leaving 6 bases not matched to a gene. The CDR3 has 14 residues. Germline CDR1 is MGHRA and CDR2 is YSYEKL. The DNA of the CDR3 is TGCGCCAGCAGCCCGCGGGGGACCTCAGAGACCCAGTACTTC. Translated: CASSPRGTSETQYF.

V is TRBV30 and J is TRBJ2-5, with TRBD2 identical over 10 bases. Germline CDR1 reads GTSNPN; CDR2 reads SVGIG (reference sequence). V shed 3 bases and J 2 bases; nucleotides not matched to a gene: 0. The CDR3 extends over 13 amino acids. The CDR3 DNA is TGTGCCTGGAGACTAGCGGGGCAAGAGACCCAGTACTTC. It translates to CAWRLAGQETQYF.

The rearrangement joins TRBV4-3 to TRBJ2-3; 8 bases are shared with TRBD2. The trim removed 2 bases at V and 6 bases at J, leaving 7 bases unmatched. The CDR3 has 15 residues. The germline gives CDR1 LGHNA, CDR2 YSLEER. CDR3 DNA sequence: TGCGCCAGCAGCCAAATCGGGGGGGCTCCCGATACGCAGTATTTT. Protein: CASSQIGGAPDTQYF.

This clone was picked up a small number of times. The V gene is TRBV12-2, the J gene TRBJ2-1; the listed D gene, TRBD2, was not tested against the DNA. TRBV12-2 is tagged as a pseudogene. CDR3 length equals 18 residues. CDR3 amino acids: CASRLIRANQRGLNEQFF. The CDR3 DNA is TGTGCAAGTCGCTTAATTCGGGCGAATCAGCGGGGCCTCAATGAGCAGTTCTTC.

This clone was seen a few times. This chain connects TRBV4-2 to TRBJ1-1; D remains ambiguous. The CDR3 consists of 14 residues. Trimming shortened V by 0 bases and J by 2 bases, and 7 bases separated the two germline ends. CDR1 and CDR2 (germline): LGHNA, YNFKEQ. CDR3 loop: CASSQESVNTEAFF. The CDR3 DNA follows: TGTGCCAGCAGCCAAGAATCAGTTAACACTGAAGCTTTCTTT.

This chain joins TRBV28 and TRBJ2-7; 8 nucleotides align to TRBD2. Germline trimming cut 3 bases from V and 2 bases from J; bases unmatched to any gene: 3. The V gene's germline CDR1 is MDHEN and CDR2 SYDVKM. This CDR3 is 14 amino acids long. CDR3 amino acids: CASSLPGRAYEQYF. The CDR3 DNA follows: TGTGCCAGCAGTTTGCCCGGGAGGGCCTACGAGCAGTACTTC.

This clone was observed a handful of times. V usage is TRBV4-1 and J usage is TRBJ1-3; D gene unclear. The CDR3 sequence is 15 residues long. Germline CDR1 and CDR2: MGHRA and YSYEKL. V was shortened by 4 bases and J by 4 bases, with 14 bases between the two germline ends. The CDR3 loop reads CASSPVGRAGNTIYF. The CDR3 nucleotides read TGCGCCAGCAGCCCCGTCGGTAGAGCCGGAAACACCATATATTTT.

This clone was observed a handful of times. The chain uses TRBV7-9 and TRBJ2-7, with 7 bases aligning to TRBD1. The CDR3 runs to 14 residues. CDR1 and CDR2 (germline): SEHNR, FQNEAQ (reference sequence). V shed 1 base and J 3 bases; nucleotides not matched to a gene: 3. CDR3 sequence reads: CASSLETGSYEQYF. CDR3 nucleotide sequence: TGTGCCAGCAGCTTAGAGACAGGGAGCTACGAGCAGTACTTC. Combining the CDR3 with reference TRBV7-9 and TRBJ2-7 gives the whole variable domain DTGVSQNPRHKITKRGQNVTFRCDPISEHNRLYWYRQTLGQGPEFLTYFQNEAQLEKSRLLSDRFSAERPKGSFSTLEIQRTEQGDSAMYLCASSLETGSYEQYFGPGTRLTVT.

The V call is TRBV7-6, the J call TRBJ2-5; TRBD2 matches at 15 bases. CDR1 is SGHVS and CDR2 is FNYEAQ in the germline V gene. The CDR3 spans 16 residues. The ends lost 5 bases at V and 5 bases at J; junction bases unmatched: 6. As DNA, the CDR3 is TGTGCCAGCAGCCAACGCGGGACTAGCGGGGGGGAGACCCAGTACTTC. It codes for CASSQRGTSGGETQYF. Using reference TRBV7-6 and TRBJ2-5 for the parts outside the CDR3, the full variable domain is GAGVSQSPRYKVTKRGQDVALRCDPISGHVSLYWYRQALGQGPEFLTYFNYEAQQDKSGLPNDRFSAERPEGSISTLTIQRTEQRDSAMYRCASSQRGTSGGETQYFGPGTRLLVL.

This chain joins TRBV27 and TRBJ1-5; 8 nucleotides agree with TRBD1. The CDR3 has 15 residues. Germline values: CDR1 MNHEY, CDR2 SMNVEV (reference sequence). Trimming cost V 6 bases and J 3 bases; bases outside gene matches: 7. The CDR3 is CASRRTGGYNQPQHF. The DNA for the CDR3 is TGTGCCAGCAGACGTACAGGGGGATACAATCAGCCCCAGCATTTT.